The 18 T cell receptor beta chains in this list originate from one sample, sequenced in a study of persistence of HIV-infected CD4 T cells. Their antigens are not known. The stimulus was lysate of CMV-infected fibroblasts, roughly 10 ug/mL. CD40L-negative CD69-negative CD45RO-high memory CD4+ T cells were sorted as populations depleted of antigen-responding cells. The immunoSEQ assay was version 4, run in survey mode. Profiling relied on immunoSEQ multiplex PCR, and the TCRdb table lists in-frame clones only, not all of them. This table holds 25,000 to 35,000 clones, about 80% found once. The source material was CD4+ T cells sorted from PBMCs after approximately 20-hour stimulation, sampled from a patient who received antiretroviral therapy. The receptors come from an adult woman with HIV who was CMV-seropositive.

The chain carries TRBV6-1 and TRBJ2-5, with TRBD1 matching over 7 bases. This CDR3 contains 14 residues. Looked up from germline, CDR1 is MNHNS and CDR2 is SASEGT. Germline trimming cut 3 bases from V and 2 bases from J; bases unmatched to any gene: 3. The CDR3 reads CASSENRGQETQYF. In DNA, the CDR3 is TGTGCCAGCAGTGAGAACAGGGGACAAGAGACCCAGTACTTC.

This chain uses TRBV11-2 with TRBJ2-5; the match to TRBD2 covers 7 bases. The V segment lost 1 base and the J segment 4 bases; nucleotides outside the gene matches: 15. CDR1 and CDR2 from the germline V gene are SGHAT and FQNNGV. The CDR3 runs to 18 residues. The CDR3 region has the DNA TGTGCCAGCAGCTTAGGGAAGTTAGCGGGTTTTTTACGAGAGACCCAGTACTTC. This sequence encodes CASSLGKLAGFLRETQYF.

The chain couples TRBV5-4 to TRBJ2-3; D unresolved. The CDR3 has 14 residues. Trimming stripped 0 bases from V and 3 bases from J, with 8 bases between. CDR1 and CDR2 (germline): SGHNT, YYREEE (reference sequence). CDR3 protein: CASSLVAVTDTQYF. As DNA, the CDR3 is TGTGCCAGCAGCTTGGTTGCAGTGACAGATACGCAGTATTTT.

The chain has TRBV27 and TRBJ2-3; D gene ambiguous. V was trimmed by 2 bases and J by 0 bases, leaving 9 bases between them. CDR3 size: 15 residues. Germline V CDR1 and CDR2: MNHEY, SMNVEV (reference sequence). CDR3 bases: TGTGCCAGCAGTTTAAGAACCCCCAGCACAGATACGCAGTATTTT. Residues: CASSLRTPSTDTQYF.

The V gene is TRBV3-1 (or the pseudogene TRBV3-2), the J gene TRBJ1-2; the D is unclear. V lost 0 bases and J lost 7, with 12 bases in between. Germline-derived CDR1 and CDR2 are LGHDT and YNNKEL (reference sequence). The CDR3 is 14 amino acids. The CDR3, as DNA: TGTGCCAGCAGCCAAGATCGAGGGTTAAGTGGCTACACCTTC. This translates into CASSQDRGLSGYTF.

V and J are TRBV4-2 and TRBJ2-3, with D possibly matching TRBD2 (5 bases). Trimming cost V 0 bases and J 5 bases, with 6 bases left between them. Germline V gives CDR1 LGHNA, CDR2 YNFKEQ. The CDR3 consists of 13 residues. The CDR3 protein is CASSQERGDTQYF. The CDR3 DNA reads TGTGCCAGCAGCCAAGAACGGGGAGATACGCAGTATTTT.

CDR3 in DNA: TGTGCCAGTAGTAAAAACACTGAAGCTTTCTTT. Residues: CASSKNTEAFF. The chain recombines TRBV19 with TRBJ1-1; no clear D gene. Germline V gene data show CDR1 as LNHDA and CDR2 as SQIVND (reference sequence). V gave up 4 bases and J gave up 2 bases, with 2 bases separating them. The length of the CDR3 is 11 residues.

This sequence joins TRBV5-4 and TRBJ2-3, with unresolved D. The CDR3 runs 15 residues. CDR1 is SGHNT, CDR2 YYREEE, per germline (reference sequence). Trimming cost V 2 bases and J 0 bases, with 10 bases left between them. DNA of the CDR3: TGTGCCAGCAGCTTTGGCAGCACTAGCACAGATACGCAGTATTTT. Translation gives CASSFGSTSTDTQYF.

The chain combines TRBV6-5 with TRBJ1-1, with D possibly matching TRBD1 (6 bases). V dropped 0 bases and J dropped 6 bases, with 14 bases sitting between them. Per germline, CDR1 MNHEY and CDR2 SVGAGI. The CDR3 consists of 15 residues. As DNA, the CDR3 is TGTGCCAGCAGTTACTCGACAGGACAGCTATCTGAAGCTTTCTTT. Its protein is CASSYSTGQLSEAFF.

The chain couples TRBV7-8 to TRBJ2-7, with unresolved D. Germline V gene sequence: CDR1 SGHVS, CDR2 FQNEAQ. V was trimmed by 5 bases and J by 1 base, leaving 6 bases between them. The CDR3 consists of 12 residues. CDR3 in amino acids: CASSLTSYEQYF. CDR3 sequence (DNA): TGTGCCAGCAGCCTCACTTCCTACGAGCAGTACTTC.

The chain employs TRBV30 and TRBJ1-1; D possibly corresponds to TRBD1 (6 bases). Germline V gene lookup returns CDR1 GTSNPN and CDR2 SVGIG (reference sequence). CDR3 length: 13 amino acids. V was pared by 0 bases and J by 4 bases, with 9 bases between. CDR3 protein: CAWSVQGFTEAFF. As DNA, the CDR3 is TGTGCCTGGAGTGTCCAGGGGTTCACTGAAGCTTTCTTT.

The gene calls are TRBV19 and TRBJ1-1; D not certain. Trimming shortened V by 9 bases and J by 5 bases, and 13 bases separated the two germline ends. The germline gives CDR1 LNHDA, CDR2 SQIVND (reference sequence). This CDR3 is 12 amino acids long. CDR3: CASGDGLTEAFF. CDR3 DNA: TGTGCCAGCGGAGATGGACTTACTGAAGCTTTCTTT.

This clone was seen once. CDR3 bases: TGTGCCAGCAGCTTGGGACTAAGCACAGATACGCAGTATTTT. This encodes CASSLGLSTDTQYF. The rearrangement links TRBV5-8 to TRBJ2-3, with D perhaps matching TRBD2 (5 bases). Between the trimmed V and J ends, which lost 0 bases and 0 bases, there was a span of 5 bases. The CDR3 has 14 residues. Germline CDR1 reads SGHTS; CDR2 reads YDEGEE.

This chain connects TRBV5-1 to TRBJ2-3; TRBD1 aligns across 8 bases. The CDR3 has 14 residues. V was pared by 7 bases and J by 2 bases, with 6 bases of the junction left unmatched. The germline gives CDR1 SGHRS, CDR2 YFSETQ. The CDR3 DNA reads TGCGCCAGCGCTCAGGGGGCGGTCACAGATACGCAGTATTTT. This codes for CASAQGAVTDTQYF.

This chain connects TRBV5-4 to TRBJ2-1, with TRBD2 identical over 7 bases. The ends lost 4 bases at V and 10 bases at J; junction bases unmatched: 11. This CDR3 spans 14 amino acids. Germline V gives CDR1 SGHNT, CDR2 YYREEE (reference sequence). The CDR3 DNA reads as TGTGCCAGCAGCCCCTATTTACTAGCGAGGGAGCAGTTCTTC. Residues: CASSPYLLAREQFF.

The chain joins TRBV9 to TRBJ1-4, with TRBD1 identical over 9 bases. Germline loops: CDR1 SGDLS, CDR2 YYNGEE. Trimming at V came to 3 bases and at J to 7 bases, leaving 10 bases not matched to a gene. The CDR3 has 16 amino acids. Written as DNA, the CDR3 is TGTGCCAGCAGCGCCACAGGGGGCATAGGAGGTGAAAAACTGTTTTTT. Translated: CASSATGGIGGEKLFF.

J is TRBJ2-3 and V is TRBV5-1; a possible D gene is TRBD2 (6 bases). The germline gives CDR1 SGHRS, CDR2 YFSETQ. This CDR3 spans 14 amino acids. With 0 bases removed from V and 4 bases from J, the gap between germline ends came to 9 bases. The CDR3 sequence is CASSLGLGSDTQYF. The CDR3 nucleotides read TGCGCCAGCAGCTTGGGACTAGGTTCAGATACGCAGTATTTT.

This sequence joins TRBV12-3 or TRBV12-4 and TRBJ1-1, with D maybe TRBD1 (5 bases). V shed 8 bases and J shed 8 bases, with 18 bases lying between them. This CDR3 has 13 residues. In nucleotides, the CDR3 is TGTGCCAGCGTAATGGGGGGAGGGGACGAAGCTTTCTTT. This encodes CASVMGGGDEAFF.